The 30 T cell receptor beta chains below were found in one sample sequenced in a study of post-analysis software for immune sequencing data. Unique molecular identifiers were built into the TCR beta cDNA libraries. TCRdb called the PCR reads again in MiXCR, with one record for every CDR3 protein. This sample yields about 170,000 distinct CDR3 sequences, of which 30% are seen a single time; roughly 1.6% belongs to the top ten. These receptors' targets are unknown. Whole-study results and caveats: Among 4 or 5 TRBV segments more frequent in patients than controls were TRBV5-6, TRBV5-1 and TRBV20-1.

Input material: blood. The receptors were sampled from a girl between 5 and 17 years old with multiple sclerosis.

This clonotype showed up many times. The rearrangement uses TRBV12-3 or TRBV12-4 and TRBJ2-1; TRBD2 aligns across 9 bases. The trim removed 6 bases at V and 10 bases at J, leaving 13 bases unmatched. This CDR3 contains 15 residues. CDR3 coding DNA: TGTGCCAGCAGCCGCAGCGGGAGGTTAGGGGGGGAGCAGTTCTTC. Protein sequence: CASSRSGRLGGEQFF.

The V call is TRBV27, the J call TRBJ1-2, with a weak D call TRBD1 (5 bases). CDR3 length: 14 amino acids. V was shortened by 5 bases and J by 5 bases, with 15 bases between the two germline ends. The germline V gene has CDR1 MNHEY and CDR2 SMNVEV (reference sequence). The CDR3 nucleotides read TGTGCCAGCAGTCCAAGACGGGGCTTGTATGGCTACACCTTC. Encoded protein: CASSPRRGLYGYTF.

There are a few counts of this clonotype. The rearrangement links TRBV3-1 to TRBJ2-7, with 7 bases fitting TRBD2. The CDR3 runs to 16 residues. CDR1 and CDR2 from the germline V gene are LGHDT and YNNKEL (reference sequence). V gave up 1 base and J gave up 7 bases; unmatched junction bases: 13. This chain's CDR3 is CASSQGSRSGTREQYF. The CDR3 DNA reads TGTGCCAGCAGCCAAGGGAGTAGGAGCGGGACGAGGGAGCAGTACTTC.

Concerning this clonotype itself: A much larger clone differs from this one at a single base, so this may be a read error. The chain links TRBV20-1 to TRBJ2-7; 7 nucleotides align to TRBD2. Trimming removed 7 bases from V and 3 bases from J; junction bases left unmatched: 12. This CDR3 region has 14 residues. Germline CDR1 and CDR2: DFQATT and SNEGSKA (reference sequence). The CDR3 loop is CSVGGLGLIYEQYF. CDR3 nucleotide sequence: TGCAGTGTTGGAGGACTAGGGTTGATCTACGAGCAGTACTTC.

Regarding this clonotype: The junction shows a germline mismatch at one end, possibly a read error. The chain carries TRBV12-3 or TRBV12-4 and TRBJ2-7; maybe TRBD2 (6 bases). The CDR3 runs to 18 residues. The CDR3 DNA follows: TGCGCCAGCAGCCAAGAGGCACGGGACGAGGGAGGCTCCTACGAGCAGTACTTC. Residues: CASSQEARDEGGSYEQYF.

On this clonotype itself: A much larger clone differs from this one at a single base, so this may be a read error. The CDR3: CVSSPPGLADKNIQYF. CDR3 bases: TGTGTCAGCAGTCCCCCCGGACTAGCGGACAAAAACATTCAGTACTTC. The chain employs TRBV12-3 or TRBV12-4 and TRBJ2-4, with 10 nucleotides matching TRBD2. The CDR3 sequence is 16 residues long.

This sequence joins TRBV27 and TRBJ2-5, with D possibly matching TRBD2 (6 bases). Germline-derived CDR1 and CDR2 are MNHEY and SMNVEV (reference sequence). Trimming shortened V by 5 bases and J by 3 bases, and 22 bases separated the two germline ends. This CDR3 is built from 17 residues. The CDR3 nucleotides are TGTGCCAGCAGTGGTACAGCCGGAGGGAGTGCCGAAGAGACCCAGTACTTC. Translation gives CASSGTAGGSAEETQYF.

The table lists this clonotype with a few counts. The chain recombines TRBV20-1 with TRBJ1-1; TRBD1 might be the D (5 bases). V lost 1 base and J 3 bases, leaving 18 bases between the germline ends. This CDR3 region has 16 residues. Germline-derived CDR1 and CDR2 are DFQATT and SNEGSKA (reference sequence). CDR3 protein: CSARAPGLSQDTEAFF. CDR3 in DNA: TGCAGTGCTAGAGCACCGGGACTTTCACAGGACACTGAAGCTTTCTTT.

As to this clonotype: With a much larger clone just one base away, this may be a read error. As the CDR3 is not closed by the conserved phenylalanine or tryptophan, this likely results from a read error. CDR3 DNA: TGTGCCAGCAGTTTAGCGGGAGGGGTCGAGCAGTACTGC. Translated, it gives CASSLAGGVEQYC. The chain has TRBV12-3 or TRBV12-4 and TRBJ2-7, with 7 bases matching TRBD2. With 0 bases clipped from V and 6 bases from J, the junction kept 2 bases outside the gene matches. The CDR3 totals 13 residues.

The sample holds a few counts of this clonotype. V is TRBV28 and J is TRBJ2-1; maybe TRBD2 (6 bases). CDR3 length: 15 residues. Germline V gene lookup returns CDR1 MDHEN and CDR2 SYDVKM. With 5 bases removed from V and 10 bases from J, the gap between germline ends came to 21 bases. The CDR3 coding sequence is TGTGCCAGCAGTCTAGTGGCGGGGCCGACCTACGAGCAGTTCTTC. Residues: CASSLVAGPTYEQFF.

This clonotype was counted ten times or more. The rearrangement links TRBV11-2 to TRBJ2-7; D is undetermined. Per germline, CDR1 SGHAT and CDR2 FQNNGV. The CDR3 sequence is 17 residues long. The germline V and J ends were trimmed by 1 base and 3 bases, with 19 bases remaining between them. In DNA, the CDR3 is TGTGCCAGCAGCTTAGTTAAGAGCCAAAAGTTTAGCTACGAGCAGTACTTC. Amino acids: CASSLVKSQKFSYEQYF.

In its sample, this clonotype was seen a few times. The chain uses TRBV14 and TRBJ1-5; 7 positions agree with TRBD1. The CDR3 length is 14 residues. The junction had 5 bases not matched to a gene; V was cut back by 6 bases and J by 3 bases. Germline assignment: CDR1 SGHDN and CDR2 FVKESK. CDR3 coding DNA: TGTGCCAGCAGTCAGACAGGGAACAATCAGCCCCAGCATTTT. Amino acid sequence: CASSQTGNNQPQHF.

CDR3 region: CAWSVLAVTSEQYF. CDR3 nucleotide sequence: TGTGCCTGGAGTGTCCTAGCGGTAACCAGCGAGCAGTACTTC. The chain is built from TRBV30 and TRBJ2-5, with 7 bases identical to TRBD2. Judging by the DNA end, TRBJ2-7 fits better; the J call may be wrong. Germline lookup yields CDR1 GTSNPN and CDR2 SVGIG (reference sequence). This CDR3 has 14 amino acids.

This clonotype was recorded at least ten times. The rearrangement uses TRBV12-3 or TRBV12-4 and TRBJ1-2, with D uncertain. This CDR3 is 14 amino acids long. Trimming removed 4 bases at V and 0 bases at J, with 9 bases between. The CDR3: CASSSGVANYGYTF. The CDR3 DNA reads as TGTGCCAGCAGTTCCGGGGTAGCTAACTATGGCTACACCTTC.

This clonotype has ten or more counts. The chain is built from TRBV29-1 and TRBJ2-1, with 8 positions matching TRBD2. Germline-derived CDR1 and CDR2 are SQVTM and ANQGSEA. V was clipped by 3 bases and J by 6 bases; unmatched bases: 4. This CDR3 comprises 13 residues. CDR3 region: CSVDSREVNEQFF. The CDR3 DNA reads TGCAGCGTTGACTCGCGGGAGGTCAATGAGCAGTTCTTC.

This chain links TRBV11-2 with TRBJ2-7; the D gene is possibly TRBD2 (5 bases). CDR3 length equals 17 residues. Germline CDR1 and CDR2: SGHAT and FQNNGV. The V gene lost 6 bases and the J gene lost 2 bases, with 23 bases spanning the gap. DNA for the CDR3: TGTGCCAGCAGATCATTAAGGACTGCCAAACGCCCCTACGAGCAGTACTTC. Translating it yields CASRSLRTAKRPYEQYF.

V gene TRBV6-5 combines with J gene TRBJ2-5, with 13 bases lining up with TRBD2. The CDR3 has 17 amino acids. The junction had 10 bases not matched to a gene; V was cut back by 4 bases and J by 5 bases. CDR1 and CDR2 (germline): MNHEY, SVGAGI. CDR3 in amino acids: CASSSNGLAGDVETQYF. CDR3 nucleotides: TGTGCCAGCAGTTCGAACGGACTAGCGGGAGATGTGGAGACCCAGTACTTC.

This clonotype was seen only a few times. The rearrangement joins TRBV18 to TRBJ1-4; no clear D. Trimming took 0 bases from V and 3 from J, leaving 8 bases between them. CDR1 KGHSH and CDR2 LQKENI come from the germline V gene. CDR3 length equals 15 residues. In nucleotides, the CDR3 is TGTGCCAGCTCACCACCCGTTAATTCTAATGAAAAACTGTTTTTT. It is translated as CASSPPVNSNEKLFF.

This sequence joins TRBV30 and TRBJ2-1; D gene unclear. Germline CDR1 is GTSNPN and CDR2 is SVGIG (reference sequence). The CDR3 consists of 14 residues. V dropped 0 bases and J dropped 4 bases, with 10 bases sitting between them. The CDR3 DNA reads TGTGCCTGGAGTGTCAGAACTGGGTACAATGAGCAGTTCTTC. Translating it yields CAWSVRTGYNEQFF.

This clonotype was seen at least ten times. V is TRBV25-1 and J is TRBJ1-2; 7 bases fit TRBD1. This CDR3 is built from 14 residues. V shed 3 bases, J shed 3 bases, and the junction held 4 bases outside the gene matches. Per germline, CDR1 MGHDK and CDR2 SYGVNS. The CDR3 protein is CASSDPDRDYGYTF. The CDR3 region has the DNA TGTGCCAGCAGTGACCCCGACAGGGACTATGGCTACACCTTC.

This clonotype has a count of ten or more. This rearrangement joins TRBV4-1 to TRBJ2-7; 7 positions match TRBD1. CDR3 length equals 15 residues. Germline trimming cut 1 base from V and 2 bases from J; bases unmatched to any gene: 5. Looked up from germline, CDR1 is MGHRA and CDR2 is YSYEKL. The CDR3 DNA reads as TGCGCCAGCAGCCAAGGCCGGGACAGCGCCTACGAGCAGTACTTC. This sequence encodes CASSQGRDSAYEQYF.

Remarks on this clonotype: A much bigger clone sits one base away, suggesting this may be a read error. This chain uses TRBV20-1 with TRBJ2-5; 8 bases map to TRBD1. This CDR3 contains 14 residues. The ends lost 6 bases at V and 5 bases at J; junction bases unmatched: 11. CDR1 is DFQATT, CDR2 SNEGSKA, per germline (reference sequence). The CDR3 DNA follows: TGCAGTGCGGGATGGACAGGGTTGGGGGAGACCCAGTACTTC. Translating it yields CSAGWTGLGETQYF.

The chain couples TRBV11-2 to TRBJ1-3; D unresolved. This CDR3 is built from 13 residues. The V end lost 1 base, the J end lost 4 bases, and 5 bases lay between the germline ends. CDR1 and CDR2 from the germline V gene are SGHAT and FQNNGV. CDR3 DNA: TGTGCCAGCAGCTTAGGGATCGGAAACACCATATATTTT. This encodes CASSLGIGNTIYF. The entire variable domain, with the rest obtained from reference TRBV11-2 and TRBJ1-3, is as follows: EAGVAQSPRYKIIEKRQSVAFWCNPISGHATLYWYQQILGQGPKLLIQFQNNGVVDDSQLPKDRFSAERLKGVDSTLKIQPAKLEDSAVYLCASSLGIGNTIYFGEGSWLTVV.

A word on this clonotype: The junction shows a germline mismatch at one end, possibly a read error. The chain has TRBV20-1 and TRBJ2-5; D call uncertain. The CDR3 has 15 amino acids. Germline V lookup: CDR1 DFQATT, CDR2 SNEGSKA (reference sequence). CDR3 sequence: CNARDRAPFYNEQYF. The CDR3 region has the DNA TGCAATGCTAGAGATAGGGCCCCTTTCTACAATGAGCAGTACTTC.

This clonotype was seen just once. This sequence may be a read error, since a much larger clone differs from it by one base. The V gene is TRBV5-1, the J gene TRBJ1-2; 12 nucleotides line up with TRBD1. The CDR3 consists of 18 residues. Germline V CDR1 and CDR2: SGHRS, YFSETQ. CDR3 protein: CACSLSGTGGTLSYGYTF. CDR3 bases: TGCGCCTGCAGCTTAAGTGGGACAGGGGGCACTCTTTCTTATGGCTACACCTTC.

This clonotype was counted ten times or more. Here the CDR3 DNA reads TGTGCCAGCAGCTTACGGCCGGCGCACACAGATACGCAGTATTTT. It is translated as CASSLRPAHTDTQYF. The genes are TRBV7-9 and TRBJ2-3; D not resolved. Per the germline V gene, CDR1 is SEHNR and CDR2 is FQNEAQ (reference sequence). Trimming took off 2 bases at V and 2 bases at J, with 11 bases between the two ends. This CDR3 is built from 15 residues. Together with reference TRBV7-9 and TRBJ2-3, the CDR3 gives the full variable domain: DTGVSQNPRHKITKRGQNVTFRCDPISEHNRLYWYRQTLGQGPEFLTYFQNEAQLEKSRLLSDRFSAERPKGSFSTLEIQRTEQGDSAMYLCASSLRPAHTDTQYFGPGTRLTVL.

As concerns this clonotype: Given a much more abundant clone one base away, this may be a read error. The chain couples TRBV28 to TRBJ2-6; D possibly corresponds to TRBD1 (6 bases). This CDR3 is built from 15 residues. Per germline, CDR1 MDHEN and CDR2 SYDVKM. This CDR3 is CASSPDSSAANVLTF. The CDR3 nucleotides are TGTGCCAGCAGTCCGGACAGCTCTGCGGCCAACGTCCTGACTTTC.

This clonotype turned up a few times. This chain links TRBV20-1 with TRBJ1-1; 7 nucleotides match TRBD1. CDR1 and CDR2 from the germline V gene are DFQATT and SNEGSKA (reference sequence). The V segment lost 3 bases and the J segment 1 base; nucleotides outside the gene matches: 8. The CDR3 sequence is 15 residues long. CDR3 sequence (DNA): TGCAGTGCTAGCTTGGAGGGGGCTGGGAACACTGAAGCTTTCTTT. This encodes CSASLEGAGNTEAFF.

V and J are TRBV5-1 and TRBJ1-5; D remains ambiguous. The CDR3 length is 15 residues. Germline V lookup: CDR1 SGHRS, CDR2 YFSETQ. The germline V and J ends were trimmed by 6 bases and 6 bases, with 19 bases remaining between them. CDR3: CASNPGPDSSQPQHF. The CDR3 nucleotides are TGCGCCAGCAACCCTGGCCCGGACTCCTCTCAGCCCCAGCATTTT.

In its sample, this clonotype was seen many times. The chain uses TRBV20-1 and TRBJ2-7, with TRBD1 matching 7 bases. This CDR3 is built from 15 residues. CDR1 is DFQATT, CDR2 SNEGSKA, per germline (reference sequence). The V segment lost 1 base and the J segment 0 bases; nucleotides outside the gene matches: 6. The DNA of the CDR3 is TGCAGTGCTAGAGTACCTGACAGGGTCTCCTACGAGCAGTACTTC. It specifies CSARVPDRVSYEQYF.